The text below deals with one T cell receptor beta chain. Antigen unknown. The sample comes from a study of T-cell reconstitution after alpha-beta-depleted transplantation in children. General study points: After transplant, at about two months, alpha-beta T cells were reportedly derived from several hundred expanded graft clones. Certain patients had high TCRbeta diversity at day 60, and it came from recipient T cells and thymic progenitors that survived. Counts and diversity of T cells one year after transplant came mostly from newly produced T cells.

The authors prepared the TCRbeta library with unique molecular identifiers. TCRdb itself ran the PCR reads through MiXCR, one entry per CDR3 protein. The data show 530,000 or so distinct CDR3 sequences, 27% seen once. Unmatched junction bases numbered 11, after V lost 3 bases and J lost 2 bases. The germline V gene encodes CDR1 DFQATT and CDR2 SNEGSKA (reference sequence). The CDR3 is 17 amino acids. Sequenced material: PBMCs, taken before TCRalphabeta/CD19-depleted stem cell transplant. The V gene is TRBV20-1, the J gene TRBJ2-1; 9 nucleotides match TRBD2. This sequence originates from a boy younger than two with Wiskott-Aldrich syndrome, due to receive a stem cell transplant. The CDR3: CSARSRWREGPYNEQFF. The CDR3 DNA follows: TGCAGTGCTAGGTCCCGCTGGCGGGAGGGCCCCTACAATGAGCAGTTCTTC.